Below are 19 T cell receptor beta chains sequenced from a single sample in a study of T cells in Graves' hyperthyroidism and ophthalmopathy (dated by TCRdb to between 2017 and 2020). The method was multiplex PCR. Sequencing relied on an Illumina HiSeq 2000. Amplification of TCR beta CDR3 regions was carried out from RNA transcripts. The TCR CDR3 was subjected to a first round of RT-PCR using the HTBI primer set and the Qiagen OneStep RT-PCR kit. TCRdb cleaned the public reads at Q25 with fastp, built clones with MiXCR and kept in-frame beta chains. CDR3 protein sequences are deduplicated, and each keeps its most common genes and DNA. A total of some 570,000 distinct CDR3 sequences appear in this sample, 17% of them only once. The ten biggest clones cover approximately 16% of the sample. Sequenced sample: blood. The receptors were gathered from a woman aged 18 to 35 with Graves' ophthalmopathy.

Comment on this clonotype: Mismatch with germline at one junction end may stem from a read error. The rearrangement uses TRBV5-1 and TRBJ1-2; D ambiguous. Germline-derived CDR1 and CDR2 are SGHRS and YFSETQ. The CDR3 covers 14 residues. CDR3 sequence reads: CASSAEQSNYGYTF. For the CDR3, the DNA is TGTGCCAGCAGCGCTGAACAGTCTAACTATGGCTACACCTTC. Full variable domain (missing parts from reference TRBV5-1 and TRBJ1-2): KAGVTQTPRYLIKTRGQQVTLSCSPISGHRSVSWYQQTPGQGLQFLFEYFSETQRNKGNFPGRFSGRQFSNSRSEMNVSTLELGDSALYLCASSAEQSNYGYTFGSGTRLTVV.

With respect to this clonotype: A read error is possible here, since a much larger clone lies one base away. The chain is built from TRBV6-2 or TRBV6-3 and TRBJ2-1, with 9 bases fitting TRBD1. The germline V gene encodes CDR1 MNHEY and CDR2 SVGEGT. V dropped 6 bases and J dropped 3; count of bases not matched to a gene: 6. CDR3 length: 15 amino acids. DNA for the CDR3: TGTGCCAGCAGCGACCGGGACAGGGTCTACAATGAGCAGTTCTTC. Translation gives CASSDRDRVYNEQFF.

The sample holds a few counts of this clonotype. The chain carries TRBV9 and TRBJ2-5; D call uncertain. The V gene lost 0 bases and the J gene lost 9 bases, with 12 bases spanning the gap. CDR3 size: 13 residues. CDR1 and CDR2 from the germline V gene are SGDLS and YYNGEE. The CDR3 protein is CASSVDTKRPQYF. The CDR3 nucleotides read TGTGCCAGCAGCGTAGATACTAAGAGACCCCAGTACTTC.

This clonotype was seen a few times. The J gene is TRBJ2-2, the V gene TRBV5-4; 10 nucleotides match TRBD2. With V trimmed by 0 bases and J by 0 bases, 2 bases remained unmatched. Germline loops: CDR1 SGHNT, CDR2 YYREEE (reference sequence). CDR3 length: 17 amino acids. CDR3 residues: CASSLGLAGANTGELFF. In DNA, the CDR3 is TGTGCCAGCAGCTTGGGACTAGCGGGTGCGAACACCGGGGAGCTGTTTTTT.

This clonotype was seen at least ten times. The chain recombines TRBV27 with TRBJ1-1; D is uncertain. From germline, CDR1 is MNHEY and CDR2 SMNVEV (reference sequence). CDR3 length: 14 residues. Trimming removed 1 base at V and 2 bases at J, with 8 bases between. As DNA, the CDR3 is TGTGCCAGCAGTTTATGGGGTCCCAACACTGAAGCTTTCTTT. This codes for CASSLWGPNTEAFF.

The V call is TRBV6-6, the J call TRBJ1-2; unclear D gene. The CDR3 totals 14 residues. CDR1 and CDR2 from the germline V gene are MNHNY and SVGAGI (reference sequence). Trimming took off 0 bases at V and 4 bases at J, with 9 bases between the two ends. The CDR3 sequence: CASSYSSSGYGYTF. For the CDR3, the DNA is TGTGCCAGCAGTTACTCTTCAAGCGGCTATGGCTACACCTTC.

In this sample, this clonotype turned up many times. The genes are TRBV27 and TRBJ1-5, with D hard to call. The CDR3 totals 11 residues. The germline gives CDR1 MNHEY, CDR2 SMNVEV (reference sequence). V lost 8 bases to trimming and J lost 8 bases, with 10 bases between them. The CDR3 spells CASGYGEPQHF. The DNA of the CDR3 is TGTGCCAGCGGATACGGGGAGCCCCAGCATTTT.

Only a few counts were recorded for this clonotype. V usage is TRBV24-1 and J usage is TRBJ1-6; a weak D match, TRBD1 (6 bases). This CDR3 contains 17 residues. V was cut by 4 bases and J by 0 bases, with 12 bases left in between. Per the germline V gene, CDR1 is KGHDR and CDR2 is SFDVKD. The CDR3 DNA sequence: TGTGCCACCAGTGACCTGACAGGATTCTCCTATAATTCACCCCTCCACTTT. It specifies CATSDLTGFSYNSPLHF.

This clonotype has a count of ten or more. The gene calls are TRBV2 and TRBJ1-1; unclear D gene. Germline-derived CDR1 and CDR2 are SNHLY and FYNNEI. The ends were cut back, 7 bases at V and 0 bases at J, with 12 bases in the middle. CDR3 length equals 14 residues. The CDR3 DNA follows: TGTGCCAGCATTAAGAACAGTTTGAACACTGAAGCTTTCTTT. Translating gives CASIKNSLNTEAFF.

This clonotype has a handful of counts. The chain has TRBV4-2 and TRBJ1-1, with 7 bases identical to TRBD1. The V segment lost 1 base and the J segment 3 bases; nucleotides outside the gene matches: 2. Looked up from germline, CDR1 is LGHNA and CDR2 is YNFKEQ. The CDR3 consists of 14 residues. The CDR3 is CASSQGGQYTEAFF. CDR3 DNA sequence: TGTGCCAGCAGCCAAGGGGGACAGTACACTGAAGCTTTCTTT.

This clonotype occurred many times. This chain links TRBV7-3 with TRBJ2-5, with 10 bases lining up with TRBD1. V gave up 5 bases and J gave up 4 bases; unmatched junction bases: 7. From germline, CDR1 is SGHTA and CDR2 FQGTGA. This CDR3 region has 15 residues. CDR3 coding DNA: TGTGCCAGCAGCCCGACAGGGGGCGCGGCAGAGACCCAGTACTTC. This codes for CASSPTGGAAETQYF.

Points on this clonotype: This may be a read error, as it is one base from a much larger clone. This rearrangement joins TRBV3-1 to TRBJ2-7, with D perhaps TRBD2 (6 bases). Germline CDR1 LGHDT, CDR2 YNNKEL (reference sequence). This CDR3 is built from 15 residues. The CDR3 loop is CASSQGRGGGYEKYF. As DNA, the CDR3 is TGTGCCAGCAGCCAAGGGCGGGGAGGAGGGTACGAGAAGTACTTC.

This clonotype has a count of ten or more. The chain carries TRBV28 and TRBJ2-5, with 11 bases lining up with TRBD2. With V trimmed by 6 bases and J by 0 bases, 6 bases remained unmatched. The CDR3 totals 16 residues. Per germline, CDR1 MDHEN and CDR2 SYDVKM. The CDR3 here is CASSLTSGGNQETQYF. The DNA of the CDR3 is TGTGCCAGCAGCCTAACTAGCGGGGGAAACCAAGAGACCCAGTACTTC.

V is TRBV6-2 or TRBV6-3 and J is TRBJ2-7, with TRBD2 matching over 7 bases. Germline assignment: CDR1 MNHEY and CDR2 SVGEGT. V gave up 2 bases and J gave up 7 bases; unmatched junction bases: 11. The CDR3 totals 15 residues. This CDR3 is CASSYVSGTSYEQYF. Written as DNA, the CDR3 is TGTGCCAGCAGTTACGTCAGCGGGACCTCATATGAGCAGTACTTC.

The chain recombines TRBV20-1 with TRBJ2-1, with TRBD2 identical over 11 bases. J lost 7 bases, V lost 1 base, and 15 bases had no gene match. Germline CDR1 is DFQATT and CDR2 is SNEGSKA (reference sequence). This CDR3 contains 18 residues. CDR3 sequence: CSARVRLAGLRSMNEQFF. DNA for the CDR3: TGCAGTGCTAGAGTGCGACTAGCGGGACTACGGAGTATGAATGAGCAGTTCTTC.

As concerns this clonotype: As the CDR3 is not closed by the conserved phenylalanine or tryptophan, this likely results from a read error. Because the CDR3's place on the DNA is in doubt, the DNA is left out and the CDR3 is given as listed by TCRdb. J is TRBJ2-7 and V is TRBV9; the DNA was not compared with TRBD2, the D call given in the table. The length of the CDR3 is 17 amino acids, counting both ends. From germline, CDR1 is SGDLS and CDR2 YYNGEE. CDR3 residues: CASSVGPGLADSYEQYS.

This chain connects TRBV3-1 to TRBJ2-2, with 9 bases fitting TRBD1. In germline, CDR1 is LGHDT, CDR2 YNNKEL (reference sequence). The CDR3 sequence is 17 residues long. V shed 3 bases and J 6 bases; nucleotides not matched to a gene: 11. DNA of the CDR3: TGTGCCAGCAGCCATACTGGGGGACAGGGAATGGCCGGGGAGCTGTTTTTT. It yields the protein CASSHTGGQGMAGELFF. Full variable domain (missing parts from reference TRBV3-1 and TRBJ2-2): DTAVSQTPKYLVTQMGNDKSIKCEQNLGHDTMYWYKQDSKKFLKIMFSYNNKELIINETVPNRFSPKSPDKAHLNLHINSLELGDSAVYFCASSHTGGQGMAGELFFGEGSRLTVL.

This clonotype was recorded at least ten times. The genes are TRBV28 and TRBJ2-1, with 10 bases aligning to TRBD2. This CDR3 is built from 14 residues. The junction had 6 bases not matched to a gene; V was cut back by 8 bases and J by 5 bases. Germline V gives CDR1 MDHEN, CDR2 SYDVKM. CDR3 sequence: CASLIAGGNNEQFF. CDR3 sequence (DNA): TGTGCCAGCCTGATAGCGGGGGGCAACAATGAGCAGTTCTTC.

This clonotype has a count of ten or more. The chain employs TRBV3-1 and TRBJ2-1; tentatively, D is TRBD1 (5 bases). CDR1 is LGHDT, CDR2 YNNKEL, per germline (reference sequence). This CDR3 spans 13 amino acids. Trimming removed 1 base from V and 11 bases from J, with 12 bases in between. CDR3 nucleotide sequence: TGTGCCAGCAGCCAAGGACTCAGGGCGAAGCAGTTCTTC. It yields the protein CASSQGLRAKQFF.